A selection of T cell receptor beta chains follows, all from one sample in a study of response to subunit inactivated influenza vaccine. TCRdb re-analysed the RT-PCR reads in MiXCR, keeping a single row per CDR3 protein. Of 170,000 or so distinct CDR3 sequences listed, about 10% were seen once; the top ten hold approximately 35%. Sequenced material: CD8+ T cells sorted from PBMCs, taken 23 to 25 months after vaccination. These receptors all stem from a man aged 50-75 years who received an inactivated influenza vaccine. The CDR3 runs from the conserved cysteine through the conserved F or W. The order of the fields is D gene, J gene, V gene, clone size, CDR3 protein, CDR3 DNA. The D gene is left open where the match is weak. Clone size is not always given. Where it is, it says once, few, many or a class for expanded clones.

D: NA
J: TRBJ1-2
V: TRBV14
size: NA
CDR3: CASSQGYHYGYTF
DNA: TGTGCCAGCAGCCAGGGGTATCATTATGGCTACACCTTC

D: NA
J: TRBJ2-7
V: TRBV12-3/TRBV12-4
size: NA
CDR3: CASRARDSYEQYF
DNA: TGTGCCAGCAGGGCGCGGGACAGCTACGAGCAGTACTTC

D: TRBD1
J: TRBJ1-3
V: TRBV20-1
size: few
CDR3: CSAEPDRGGNTIYF
DNA: TGCAGTGCCGAACCGGACAGGGGTGGAAACACCATATATTTT

D: TRBD2
J: TRBJ2-7
V: TRBV12-3/TRBV12-4
size: few
CDR3: CASTGTSALYF
DNA: TGTGCCAGCACAGGGACTAGCGCCCTATACTTC

D: TRBD1
J: TRBJ2-2
V: TRBV3-1
size: NA
CDR3: CARCLARFRDREVGELFF
DNA: TGTGCCCGCTGTTTAGCGCGATTCAGAGACAGGGAAGTCGGGGAGCTGTTTTTT

D: NA
J: TRBJ1-5
V: TRBV15
size: NA
CDR3: CATSSERQPQHF
DNA: TGTGCCACCAGCAGTGAAAGGCAGCCCCAGCATTTT

D: NA
J: TRBJ2-2
V: TRBV21-1
size: many
CDR3: CASSLGQQNTGELFF
DNA: TGTGCCAGCAGCCTGGGACAGCAAAACACCGGGGAGCTGTTTTTT

D: TRBD2
J: TRBJ2-4
V: TRBV2
size: NA
CDR3: CASMGLADLLAKNIQYF
DNA: TGTGCCAGCATGGGACTAGCGGATCTACTAGCCAAAAACATTCAGTACTTC

D: TRBD2
J: TRBJ2-1
V: TRBV9
size: many
CDR3: CASSPGTSGRDEQFF
DNA: TGTGCCAGCAGCCCCGGGACTAGCGGGCGCGATGAGCAGTTCTTC

D: NA
J: TRBJ2-2
V: TRBV9
size: many
CDR3: CASSGFGPFDTGELFF
DNA: TGTGCCAGCAGCGGGTTCGGGCCTTTTGACACCGGGGAGCTGTTTTTT

D: NA
J: TRBJ2-7
V: TRBV6-1
size: NA
CDR3: CASSETLFGAASYVQYF
DNA: TGTGCCAGCAGTGAAACCCTCTTTGGAGCGGCTTCCTACGTGCAGTACTTC

D: TRBD1
J: TRBJ2-5
V: TRBV20-1
size: NA
CDR3: CSARQTGPETQYF
DNA: TGCAGTGCTAGACAGACAGGGCCAGAGACCCAGTACTTC

D: TRBD2
J: TRBJ2-1
V: TRBV20-1
size: few
CDR3: CCARDLGLAGGPGEQFF
DNA: TGCTGTGCTAGAGATCTAGGACTAGCGGGAGGGCCTGGTGAGCAGTTCTTC

D: TRBD1
J: TRBJ1-1
V: TRBV5-1
size: few
CDR3: CASSLLDRGGPNTEAFF
DNA: TGCGCCAGCAGCTTGCTGGACAGGGGGGGTCCTAACACTGAAGCTTTCTTT

D: NA
J: TRBJ2-2
V: TRBV7-2
size: NA
CDR3: CASSRGGGELFF
DNA: TGTGCCAGCAGCCGGGGAGGCGGGGAGCTGTTTTTT

D: TRBD2
J: TRBJ2-3
V: TRBV20-1
size: NA
CDR3: CSARGLDGLDTQYF
DNA: TGCAGTGCTAGGGGACTAGACGGGTTGGATACGCAGTATTTT

D: TRBD2
J: TRBJ2-7
V: TRBV11-2
size: few
CDR3: CASSWEGAYEQYF
DNA: TGTGCCAGCAGCTGGGAGGGAGCCTACGAGCAGTACTTC

D: TRBD2
J: TRBJ2-1
V: TRBV29-1
size: few
CDR3: CSVEDATSGSLDNEQFF
DNA: TGCAGCGTTGAAGATGCGACTAGCGGGAGTCTCGACAATGAGCAGTTCTTC

D: NA
J: TRBJ2-7
V: TRBV13
size: NA
CDR3: CASRLAVRGGYEQYF
DNA: TGTGCCAGCCGCTTAGCAGTTCGTGGGGGCTACGAGCAGTACTTC

D: TRBD2
J: TRBJ2-1
V: TRBV11-2
size: many
CDR3: CASSSSGGANEQFF
DNA: TGTGCCAGCAGCAGTAGCGGGGGGGCCAATGAGCAGTTCTTC

D: NA
J: TRBJ1-2
V: TRBV12-3/TRBV12-4
size: many
CDR3: CASSFPGYYGYTF
DNA: TGTGCCAGCAGTTTCCCAGGCTACTATGGCTACACCTTC

D: TRBD1
J: TRBJ2-7
V: TRBV29-1
size: NA
CDR3: CSASGTDSYEQHF
DNA: TGCAGCGCATCCGGGACAGATTCCTACGAGCAGCACTTC

D: TRBD2
J: TRBJ2-7
V: TRBV11-2
size: many
CDR3: CASSPGLAGGGYEQYF
DNA: TGTGCCAGCAGCCCGGGACTAGCGGGAGGGGGCTACGAGCAGTACTTC

D: TRBD2
J: TRBJ2-1
V: TRBV6-5
size: many
CDR3: CASSYGLAVPGAEQFF
DNA: TGTGCCAGCAGTTACGGGCTAGCGGTCCCTGGGGCCGAGCAGTTCTTC

D: NA
J: TRBJ1-1
V: TRBV7-9
size: many
CDR3: CASSVEAFF
DNA: TGTGCCAGCAGCGTAGAAGCTTTCTTT

D: TRBD1
J: TRBJ2-1
V: TRBV4-1
size: NA
CDR3: CASSHPGTGANEQFF
DNA: TGCGCCAGCAGCCATCCCGGGACAGGGGCCAATGAGCAGTTCTTC

D: NA
J: TRBJ2-7
V: TRBV7-9
size: NA
CDR3: CASSQGPTSYEQYF
DNA: TGTGCCAGCAGTCAGGGCCCGACTTCCTACGAGCAGTACTTC

D: TRBD2
J: TRBJ2-1
V: TRBV7-9
size: few
CDR3: CASSLDGGAYNEQFF
DNA: TGTGCCAGCAGCTTAGACGGGGGGGCCTACAATGAGCAGTTCTTC

D: NA
J: TRBJ2-5
V: TRBV10-2
size: NA
CDR3: CASSPTTIQETQYF
DNA: TGCGCCAGCAGTCCAACCACTATCCAAGAGACCCAGTACTTC

D: NA
J: TRBJ2-7
V: TRBV4-2
size: NA
CDR3: CASSQDLDRGSEQYF
DNA: TGTGCCAGCAGCCAAGATCTGGACAGAGGATCCGAGCAGTACTTC

D: NA
J: TRBJ2-7
V: TRBV5-5
size: many
CDR3: CASSFGRYEQYF
DNA: TGTGCCAGCAGCTTCGGCCGATACGAGCAGTACTTC

D: NA
J: TRBJ2-1
V: TRBV29-1
size: few
CDR3: CSVEDLLALEQFF
DNA: TGCAGCGTTGAAGATCTCTTAGCTCTCGAGCAGTTCTTC

D: TRBD2
J: TRBJ2-1
V: TRBV28
size: NA
CDR3: CASRGLAGPNEQFF
DNA: TGTGCCAGCAGGGGACTAGCGGGGCCCAATGAGCAGTTCTTC

D: NA
J: TRBJ2-7
V: TRBV2
size: NA
CDR3: CASSRARGYEQYF
DNA: TGTGCCAGCAGTCGAGCCAGGGGTTACGAGCAGTACTTC

D: NA
J: TRBJ1-4
V: TRBV4-1
size: NA
CDR3: CASSHPVLNEKLFF
DNA: TGCGCCAGCAGCCACCCGGTCCTAAATGAAAAACTGTTTTTT

D: NA
J: TRBJ2-5
V: TRBV12-3/TRBV12-4
size: NA
CDR3: CASSPGLGETQYF
DNA: TGTGCCAGCAGCCCCGGCCTCGGGGAGACCCAGTACTTC

D: NA
J: TRBJ2-1
V: TRBV10-2
size: few
CDR3: CASSEIGFRGQFF
DNA: TGCGCCAGCAGTGAAATCGGGTTTCGGGGGCAGTTCTTC

D: NA
J: TRBJ2-7
V: TRBV27
size: few
CDR3: CASSLKTPRDYEQYF
DNA: TGTGCCAGCAGTTTAAAAACCCCGAGAGACTACGAGCAGTACTTC

D: NA
J: TRBJ1-1
V: TRBV7-9
size: NA
CDR3: CASSSAPRAMNTEAFF
DNA: TGTGCCAGCAGCAGCGCCCCCCGGGCGATGAACACTGAAGCTTTCTTT